This TCR beta chain was recorded in a study of T-cell memory formation after mild COVID-19. The study, taken as a whole, reports: Among clones contracting day 15 to 85, CD4/CD8 was balanced, whereas later expanders leaned CD4+.

Concerning this clonotype: Its antigen is unknown.

V lost 8 bases and J lost 4; bases outside the gene matches: 5. CDR3 length: 12 amino acids. CDR1 is SQVTM and CDR2 is ANQGSEA in the germline V gene. Using constant-segment primers, 5'RACE produced TCR alpha and TCR beta cDNA libraries carrying sample barcodes and UMIs. Each CDR3 protein gets one entry after TCRdb re-called the 5' RACE reads with MiXCR. The sample shows fewer than 700,000 distinct CDR3 sequences, less than 25% of them seen only once. The sample consisted of PBMCs or a T cell subset sorted from them (not recorded which). The source is an adult woman who had mild COVID-19 (a few samples of this study predate the infection). Cell type and time point are not known. This rearrangement joins TRBV29-1 to TRBJ2-5, with TRBD2 identical over 9 bases. The CDR3 DNA sequence: TGCAGCAGCACGCGGGGGGGAGAGACCCAGTACTTC. It translates to CSSTRGGETQYF.